The 5 T cell receptor beta chains presented below share a single source sample, sequenced in a study of OX40 agonist ivuxolimab in advanced cancers. TCRdb keeps only in-frame clones here, not all; method: immunoSEQ multiplex PCR. The sample holds roughly 89,000 clones; 70% to 90% are singletons and the top ten take nearly 7.5%. Sequences were derived from CD4+ or CD8+ T cells sorted from blood, sampled in a trial of the OX40 agonist ivuxolimab. The receptors come from an adult with an advanced solid tumor such as melanoma, head and neck, liver or kidney cancer.

CDR3 bases: TGTGCCTGGAGTCGGGACGCAATGAACACTGAAGCTTTCTTT. It encodes CAWSRDAMNTEAFF. The rearrangement links TRBV30 to TRBJ1-1; weak D call: TRBD1 (5 bases). Trimming stripped 2 bases from V and 0 bases from J, with 10 bases between. Germline values: CDR1 GTSNPN, CDR2 SVGIG (reference sequence). This CDR3 contains 14 residues.

The chain joins TRBV10-2 to TRBJ2-3; TRBD2 agrees at 14 bases. This CDR3 comprises 14 residues. V was pared by 7 bases and J by 6 bases, with 3 bases of the junction left unmatched. Germline CDR1 and CDR2: WSHSY and SAAADI. CDR3 protein: CASTGLAGGDTQYF. The CDR3 coding sequence is TGCGCCAGCACTGGACTAGCGGGAGGCGATACGCAGTATTTT.

The chain has TRBV25-1 and TRBJ1-2; possibly TRBD1 for D (6 bases). The germline gives CDR1 MGHDK, CDR2 SYGVNS. This CDR3 is built from 13 residues. V lost 4 bases, J lost 6 bases, and 12 bases lay in between. CDR3 bases: TGTGCCAGCAGTGCCGGGACAAACCATGGCTACACCTTC. Its translation: CASSAGTNHGYTF.

This clone has only one observation. The rearrangement uses TRBV7-8 and TRBJ1-2; 7 bases map to TRBD1. The V and J ends lost 4 bases and 4 bases, in that order; junction bases with no gene match: 6. Germline assignment: CDR1 SGHVS and CDR2 FQNEAQ. The CDR3 covers 14 residues. The CDR3: CASSSTTGFYGYTF. The CDR3 DNA is TGTGCCAGCAGCTCGACGACAGGGTTCTATGGCTACACCTTC. Based on the CDR3 plus reference TRBV7-8 and TRBJ1-2, the full variable domain is GAGVSQSPRYKVAKRGQDVALRCDPISGHVSLFWYQQALGQGPEFLTYFQNEAQLDKSGLPSDRFFAERPEGSVSTLKIQRTQQEDSAVYLCASSSTTGFYGYTFGSGTRLTVV.

As to this clone: This sample also contains other DNA sequences that code for the same CDR3. V usage is TRBV18 and J usage is TRBJ2-1; D not certain. The CDR3 covers 11 residues. V lost 5 bases, J lost 8 bases, and 7 bases lay in between. Germline CDR1 KGHSH, CDR2 LQKENI. This CDR3 reads CASSTSYEQFF. CDR3 DNA: TGTGCCAGCTCAACGAGTTATGAGCAGTTCTTC.